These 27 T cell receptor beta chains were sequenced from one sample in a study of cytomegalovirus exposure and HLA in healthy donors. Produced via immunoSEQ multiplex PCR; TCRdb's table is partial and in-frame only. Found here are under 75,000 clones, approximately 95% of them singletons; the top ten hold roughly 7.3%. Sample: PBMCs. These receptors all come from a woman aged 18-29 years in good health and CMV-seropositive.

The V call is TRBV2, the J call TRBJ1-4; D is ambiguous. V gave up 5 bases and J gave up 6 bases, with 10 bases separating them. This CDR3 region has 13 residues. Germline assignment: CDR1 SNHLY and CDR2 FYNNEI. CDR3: CASSRREDEKLFF. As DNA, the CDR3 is TGTGCCAGCAGTCGTAGGGAGGATGAAAAACTGTTTTTT.

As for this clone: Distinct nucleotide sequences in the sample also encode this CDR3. In DNA, the CDR3 is TGTGCCAGTAGTATCGGGACAGGCGCATTTGGCTACACCTTC. This translates into CASSIGTGAFGYTF. The chain links TRBV19 to TRBJ1-2, with 8 bases fitting TRBD1. Per the germline V gene, CDR1 is LNHDA and CDR2 is SQIVND (reference sequence). The CDR3 runs to 14 residues. Losses at the gene ends were 3 bases for V and 7 bases for J; bases not matched to a gene: 7.

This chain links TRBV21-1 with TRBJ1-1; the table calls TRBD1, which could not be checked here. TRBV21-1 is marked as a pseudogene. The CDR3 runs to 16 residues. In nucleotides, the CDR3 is TGTGCCAGCAGCAAAGTAAGGAGTCAGGGGCCCACTGAAGCTTTCTTT. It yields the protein CASSKVRSQGPTEAFF.

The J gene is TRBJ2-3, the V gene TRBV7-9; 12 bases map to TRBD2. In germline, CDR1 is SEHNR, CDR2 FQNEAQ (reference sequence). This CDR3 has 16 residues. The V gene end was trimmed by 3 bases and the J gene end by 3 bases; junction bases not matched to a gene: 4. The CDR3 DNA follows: TGTGCCAGCAGCTTGACTAGCGGGAGAATTACAGATACGCAGTATTTT. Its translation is CASSLTSGRITDTQYF.

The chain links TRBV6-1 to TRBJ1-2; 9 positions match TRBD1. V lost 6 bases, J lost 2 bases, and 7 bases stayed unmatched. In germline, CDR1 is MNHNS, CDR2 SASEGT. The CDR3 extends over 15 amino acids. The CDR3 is CASRGTGFGNYGYTF. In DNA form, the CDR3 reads TGTGCCAGCAGAGGGACAGGGTTCGGGAACTATGGCTACACCTTC.

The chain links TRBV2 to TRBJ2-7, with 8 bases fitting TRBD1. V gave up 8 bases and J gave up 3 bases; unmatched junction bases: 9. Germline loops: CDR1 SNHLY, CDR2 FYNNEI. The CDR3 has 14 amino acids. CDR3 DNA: TGTGCCAGCGGATCGGGGACAGGAGGCTACGAGCAGTACTTC. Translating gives CASGSGTGGYEQYF.

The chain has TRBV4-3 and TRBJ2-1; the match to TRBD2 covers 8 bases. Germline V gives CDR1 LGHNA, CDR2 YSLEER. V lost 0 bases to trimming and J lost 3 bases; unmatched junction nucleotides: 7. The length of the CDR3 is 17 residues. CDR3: CASSQDASGGRYNEQFF. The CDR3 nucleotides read TGCGCCAGCAGCCAAGATGCCAGCGGGGGCCGCTACAATGAGCAGTTCTTC.

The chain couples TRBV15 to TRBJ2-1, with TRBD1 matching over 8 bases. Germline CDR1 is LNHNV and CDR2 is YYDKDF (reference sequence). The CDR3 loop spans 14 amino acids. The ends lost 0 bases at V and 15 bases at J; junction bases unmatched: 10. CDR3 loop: CATSRDIDRGKWFF. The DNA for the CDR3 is TGTGCCACCAGCAGAGACATCGACAGGGGAAAGTGGTTCTTC.

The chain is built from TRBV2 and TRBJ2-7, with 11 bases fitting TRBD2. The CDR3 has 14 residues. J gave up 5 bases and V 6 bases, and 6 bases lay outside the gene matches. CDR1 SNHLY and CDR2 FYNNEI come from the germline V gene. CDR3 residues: CASSLSGGVDEQYF. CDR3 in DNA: TGTGCCAGCAGCCTTAGCGGGGGGGTGGACGAGCAGTACTTC.

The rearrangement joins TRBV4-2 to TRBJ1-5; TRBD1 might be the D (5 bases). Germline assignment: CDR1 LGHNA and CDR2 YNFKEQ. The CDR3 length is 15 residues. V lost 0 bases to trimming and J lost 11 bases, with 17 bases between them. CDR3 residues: CASSQDIRGGKAQHF. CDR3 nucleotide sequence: TGTGCCAGCAGCCAAGATATTCGGGGCGGGAAGGCCCAGCATTTT.

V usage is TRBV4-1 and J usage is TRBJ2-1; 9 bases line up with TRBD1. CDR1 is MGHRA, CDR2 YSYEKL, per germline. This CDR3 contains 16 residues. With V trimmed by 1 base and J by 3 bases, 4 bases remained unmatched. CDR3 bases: TGCGCCAGCAGCCAAGTCTACAGGGGGCTCTACAATGAGCAGTTCTTC. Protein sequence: CASSQVYRGLYNEQFF.

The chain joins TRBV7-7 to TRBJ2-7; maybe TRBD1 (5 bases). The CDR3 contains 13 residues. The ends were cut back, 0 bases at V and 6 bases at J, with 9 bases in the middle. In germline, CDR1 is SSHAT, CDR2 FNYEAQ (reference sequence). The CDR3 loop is CASSLALGAEQYF. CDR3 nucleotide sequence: TGTGCCAGCAGCTTAGCGCTAGGGGCCGAGCAGTACTTC.

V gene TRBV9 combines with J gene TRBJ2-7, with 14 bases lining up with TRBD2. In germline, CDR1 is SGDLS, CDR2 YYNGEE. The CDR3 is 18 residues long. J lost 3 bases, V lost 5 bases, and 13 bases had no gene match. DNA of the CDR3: TGTGCCAGCAGTGGAGACGGGACTAGCGGGAGTGGGGGCTACGAGCAGTACTTC. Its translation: CASSGDGTSGSGGYEQYF.

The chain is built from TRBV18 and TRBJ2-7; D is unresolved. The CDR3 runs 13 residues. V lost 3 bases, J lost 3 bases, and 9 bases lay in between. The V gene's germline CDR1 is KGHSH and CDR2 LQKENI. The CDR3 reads CASSPSYSYEQYF. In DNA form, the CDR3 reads TGTGCCAGCTCACCTAGTTACAGCTACGAGCAGTACTTC.

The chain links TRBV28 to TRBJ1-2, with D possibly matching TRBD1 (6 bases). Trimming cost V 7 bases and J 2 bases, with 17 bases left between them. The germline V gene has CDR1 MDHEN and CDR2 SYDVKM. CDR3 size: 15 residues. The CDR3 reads CASKNLGTGNYGYTF. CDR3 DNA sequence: TGTGCCAGCAAAAATTTGGGAACAGGGAACTATGGCTACACCTTC.

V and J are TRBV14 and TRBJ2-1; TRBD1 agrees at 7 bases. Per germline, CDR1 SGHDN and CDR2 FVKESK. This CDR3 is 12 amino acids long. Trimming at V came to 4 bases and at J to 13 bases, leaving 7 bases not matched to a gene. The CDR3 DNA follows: TGTGCCAGCAGCCTCCGGGACAGACTCCAGTTCTTC. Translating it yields CASSLRDRLQFF.

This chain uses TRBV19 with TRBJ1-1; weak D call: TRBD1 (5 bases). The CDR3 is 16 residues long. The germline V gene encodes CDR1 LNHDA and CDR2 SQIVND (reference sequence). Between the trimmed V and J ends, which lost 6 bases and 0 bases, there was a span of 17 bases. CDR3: CASSPLRGGLNTEAFF. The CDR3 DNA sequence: TGTGCCAGTAGCCCTCTTAGGGGTGGGTTGAACACTGAAGCTTTCTTT. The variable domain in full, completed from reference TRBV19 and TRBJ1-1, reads DGGITQSPKYLFRKEGQNVTLSCEQNLNHDAMYWYRQDPGQGLRLIYYSQIVNDFQKGDIAEGYSVSREKKESFPLTVTSAQKNPTAFYLCASSPLRGGLNTEAFFGQGTRLTVV.

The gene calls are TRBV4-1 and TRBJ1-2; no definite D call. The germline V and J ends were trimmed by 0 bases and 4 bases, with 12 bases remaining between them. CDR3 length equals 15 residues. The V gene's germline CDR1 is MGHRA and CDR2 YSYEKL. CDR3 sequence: CASSQEYRPGYGYTF. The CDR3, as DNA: TGCGCCAGCAGCCAAGAGTACAGACCTGGCTATGGCTACACCTTC.

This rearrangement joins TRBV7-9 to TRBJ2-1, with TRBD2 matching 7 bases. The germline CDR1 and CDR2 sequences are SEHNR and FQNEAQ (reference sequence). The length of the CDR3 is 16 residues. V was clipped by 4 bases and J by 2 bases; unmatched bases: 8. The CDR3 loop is CASSSPLTSTYNEQFF. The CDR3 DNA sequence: TGTGCCAGCAGCTCGCCCCTGACTAGCACCTACAATGAGCAGTTCTTC.

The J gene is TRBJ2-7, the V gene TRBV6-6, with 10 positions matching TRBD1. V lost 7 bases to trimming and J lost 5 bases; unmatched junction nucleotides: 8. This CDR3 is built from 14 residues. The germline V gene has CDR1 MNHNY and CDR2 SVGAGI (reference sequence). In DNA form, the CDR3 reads TGTGCCAGCATCCCCGGACAGGGGGGCCACGAGCAGTACTTC. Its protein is CASIPGQGGHEQYF.

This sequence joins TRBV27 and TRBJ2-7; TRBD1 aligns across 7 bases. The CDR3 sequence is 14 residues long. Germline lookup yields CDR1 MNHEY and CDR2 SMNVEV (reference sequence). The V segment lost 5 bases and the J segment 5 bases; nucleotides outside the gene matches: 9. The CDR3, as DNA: TGTGCCAGCAGTCTACAGGGGAGAGTGGACGAGCAGTACTTC. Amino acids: CASSLQGRVDEQYF.

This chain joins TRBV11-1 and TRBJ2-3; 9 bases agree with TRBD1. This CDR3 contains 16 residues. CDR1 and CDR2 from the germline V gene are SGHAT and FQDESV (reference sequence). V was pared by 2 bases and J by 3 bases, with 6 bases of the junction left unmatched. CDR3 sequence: CASSLRTGARTDTQYF. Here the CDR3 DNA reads TGTGCCAGCAGCTTAAGGACAGGGGCACGTACAGATACGCAGTATTTT.

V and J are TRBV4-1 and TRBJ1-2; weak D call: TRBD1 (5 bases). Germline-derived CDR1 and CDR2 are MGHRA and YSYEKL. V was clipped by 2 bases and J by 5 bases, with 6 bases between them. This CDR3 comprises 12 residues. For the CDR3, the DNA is TGCGCCAGCAGCCAAAGGGGTTATGGCTACACCTTC. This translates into CASSQRGYGYTF.

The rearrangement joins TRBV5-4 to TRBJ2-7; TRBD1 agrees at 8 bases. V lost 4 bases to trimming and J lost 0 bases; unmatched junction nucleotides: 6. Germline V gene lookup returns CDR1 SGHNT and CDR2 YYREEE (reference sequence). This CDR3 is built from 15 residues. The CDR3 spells CASSPPGQASYEQYF. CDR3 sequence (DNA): TGTGCCAGCAGCCCTCCGGGACAGGCCTCCTACGAGCAGTACTTC. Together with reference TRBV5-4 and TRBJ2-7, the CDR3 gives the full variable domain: ETGVTQSPTHLIKTRGQQVTLRCSSQSGHNTVSWYQQALGQGPQFIFQYYREEENGRGNFPPRFSGLQFPNYSSELNVNALELDDSALYLCASSPPGQASYEQYFGPGTRLTVT.

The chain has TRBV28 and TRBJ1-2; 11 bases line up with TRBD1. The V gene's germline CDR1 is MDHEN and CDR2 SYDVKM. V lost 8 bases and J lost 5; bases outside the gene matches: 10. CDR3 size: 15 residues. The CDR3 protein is CASGLPGQGVYGYTF. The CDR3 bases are TGTGCCAGCGGACTTCCGGGACAGGGGGTATATGGCTACACCTTC.

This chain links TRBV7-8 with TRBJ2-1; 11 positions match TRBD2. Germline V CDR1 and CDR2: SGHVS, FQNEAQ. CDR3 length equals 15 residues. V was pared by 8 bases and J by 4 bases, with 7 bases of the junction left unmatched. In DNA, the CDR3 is TGTGCCAGCGAGGAGGGACTAGCGGATTACAATGAGCAGTTCTTC. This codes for CASEEGLADYNEQFF.

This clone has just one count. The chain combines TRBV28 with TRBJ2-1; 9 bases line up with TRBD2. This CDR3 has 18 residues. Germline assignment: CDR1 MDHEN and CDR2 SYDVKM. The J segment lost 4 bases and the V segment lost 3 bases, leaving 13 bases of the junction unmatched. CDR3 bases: TGTGCCAGCAGTTTCCTAGCGGGGACCGCTTTGGTTTACAATGAGCAGTTCTTC. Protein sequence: CASSFLAGTALVYNEQFF.